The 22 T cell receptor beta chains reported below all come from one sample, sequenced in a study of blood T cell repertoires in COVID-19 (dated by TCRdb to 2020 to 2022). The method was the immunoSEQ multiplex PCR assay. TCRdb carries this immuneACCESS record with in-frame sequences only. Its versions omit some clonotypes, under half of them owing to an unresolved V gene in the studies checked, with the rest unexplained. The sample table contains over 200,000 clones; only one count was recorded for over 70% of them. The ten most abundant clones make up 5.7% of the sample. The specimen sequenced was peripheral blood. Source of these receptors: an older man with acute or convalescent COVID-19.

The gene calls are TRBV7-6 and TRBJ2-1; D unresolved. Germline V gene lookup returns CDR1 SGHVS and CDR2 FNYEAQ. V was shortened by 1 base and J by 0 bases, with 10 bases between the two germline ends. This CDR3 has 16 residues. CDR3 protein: CASSLEATSSYNEQFF. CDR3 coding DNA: TGTGCCAGCAGCTTAGAAGCGACCTCCTCCTACAATGAGCAGTTCTTC.

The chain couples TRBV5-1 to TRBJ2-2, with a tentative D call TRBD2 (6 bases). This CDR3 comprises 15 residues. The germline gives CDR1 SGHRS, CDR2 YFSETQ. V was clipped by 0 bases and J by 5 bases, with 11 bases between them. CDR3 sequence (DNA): TGCGCCAGCAGCTTGGTACGGGGGAGTACCGGGGAGCTGTTTTTT. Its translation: CASSLVRGSTGELFF. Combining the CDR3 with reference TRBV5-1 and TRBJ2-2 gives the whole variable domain KAGVTQTPRYLIKTRGQQVTLSCSPISGHRSVSWYQQTPGQGLQFLFEYFSETQRNKGNFPGRFSGRQFSNSRSEMNVSTLELGDSALYLCASSLVRGSTGELFFGEGSRLTVL.

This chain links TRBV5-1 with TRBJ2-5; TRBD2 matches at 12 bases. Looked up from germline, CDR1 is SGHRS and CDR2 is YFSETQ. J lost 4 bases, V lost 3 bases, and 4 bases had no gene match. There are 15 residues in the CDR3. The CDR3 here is CASSWTSGARETQYF. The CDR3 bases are TGCGCCAGCAGCTGGACTAGCGGGGCGCGAGAGACCCAGTACTTC. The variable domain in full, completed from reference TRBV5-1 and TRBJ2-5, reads KAGVTQTPRYLIKTRGQQVTLSCSPISGHRSVSWYQQTPGQGLQFLFEYFSETQRNKGNFPGRFSGRQFSNSRSEMNVSTLELGDSALYLCASSWTSGARETQYFGPGTRLLVL.

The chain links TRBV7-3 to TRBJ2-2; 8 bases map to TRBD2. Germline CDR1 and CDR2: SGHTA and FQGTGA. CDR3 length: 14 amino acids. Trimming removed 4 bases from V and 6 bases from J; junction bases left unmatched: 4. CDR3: CASSSGLGPGELFF. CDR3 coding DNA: TGTGCCAGCAGCTCGGGACTAGGTCCCGGGGAGCTGTTTTTT.

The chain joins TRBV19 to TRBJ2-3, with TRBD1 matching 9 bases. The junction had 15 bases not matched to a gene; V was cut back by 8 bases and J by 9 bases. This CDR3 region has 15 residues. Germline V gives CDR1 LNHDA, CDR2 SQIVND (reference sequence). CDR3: CASSRLGQGKGTQYF. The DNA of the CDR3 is TGTGCCAGTTCTCGCTTGGGACAGGGTAAAGGGACGCAGTATTTT.

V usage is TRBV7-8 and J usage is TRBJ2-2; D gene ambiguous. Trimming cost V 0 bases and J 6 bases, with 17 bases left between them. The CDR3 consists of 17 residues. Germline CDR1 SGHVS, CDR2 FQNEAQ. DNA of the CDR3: TGTGCCAGCAGCTTAGCACTCATATGGTCTAGAGCCGGGGAGCTGTTTTTT. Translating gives CASSLALIWSRAGELFF.

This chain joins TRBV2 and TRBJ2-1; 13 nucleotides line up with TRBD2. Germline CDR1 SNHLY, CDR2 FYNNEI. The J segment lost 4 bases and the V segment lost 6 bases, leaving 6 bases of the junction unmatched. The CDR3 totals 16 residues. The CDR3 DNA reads TGTGCCAGCAGGAAACTAGCGGGAGGGGTATACAATGAGCAGTTCTTC. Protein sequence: CASRKLAGGVYNEQFF. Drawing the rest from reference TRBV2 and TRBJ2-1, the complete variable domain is EPEVTQTPSHQVTQMGQEVILRCVPISNHLYFYWYRQILGQKVEFLVSFYNNEISEKSEIFDDQFSVERPDGSNFTLKIRSTKLEDSAMYFCASRKLAGGVYNEQFFGPGTRLTVL.

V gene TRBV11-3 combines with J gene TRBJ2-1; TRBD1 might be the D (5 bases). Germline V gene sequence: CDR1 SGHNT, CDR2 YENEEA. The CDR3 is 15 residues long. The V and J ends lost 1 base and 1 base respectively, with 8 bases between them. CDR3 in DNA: TGTGCCAGCAGCTTAGGGAAGGGGTCCTACAATGAGCAGTTCTTC. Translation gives CASSLGKGSYNEQFF.

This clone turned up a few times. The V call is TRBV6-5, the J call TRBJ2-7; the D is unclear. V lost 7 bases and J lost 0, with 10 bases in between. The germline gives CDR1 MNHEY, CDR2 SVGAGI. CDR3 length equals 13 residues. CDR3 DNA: TGTGCCAGCAAGTCGGCTAGCTCCTACGAGCAGTACTTC. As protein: CASKSASSYEQYF.

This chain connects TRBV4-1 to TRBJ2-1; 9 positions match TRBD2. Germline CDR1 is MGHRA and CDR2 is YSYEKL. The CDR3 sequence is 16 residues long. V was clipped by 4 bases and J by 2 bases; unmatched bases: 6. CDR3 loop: CASSPRTSETYNEQFF. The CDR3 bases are TGCGCCAGCAGCCCCCGGACTAGCGAGACCTACAATGAGCAGTTCTTC.

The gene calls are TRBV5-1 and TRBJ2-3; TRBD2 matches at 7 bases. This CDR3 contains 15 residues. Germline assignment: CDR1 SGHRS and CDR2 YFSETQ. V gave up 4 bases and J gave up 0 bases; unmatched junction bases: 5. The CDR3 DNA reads TGCGCCAGCAGCATAGCGGGTCCTAGCACAGATACGCAGTATTTT. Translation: CASSIAGPSTDTQYF.

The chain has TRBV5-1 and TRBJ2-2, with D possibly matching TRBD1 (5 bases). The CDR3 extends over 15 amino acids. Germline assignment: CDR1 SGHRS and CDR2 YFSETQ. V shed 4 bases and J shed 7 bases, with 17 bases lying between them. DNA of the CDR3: TGCGCCAGCAGCCCGACAGAAATAAGAGTCGGGGAGCTGTTTTTT. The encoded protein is CASSPTEIRVGELFF.

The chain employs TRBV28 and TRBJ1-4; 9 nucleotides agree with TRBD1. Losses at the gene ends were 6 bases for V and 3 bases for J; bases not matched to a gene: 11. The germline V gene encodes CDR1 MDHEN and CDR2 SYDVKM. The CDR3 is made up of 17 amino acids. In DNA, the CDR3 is TGTGCCAGCAGCTACTTACAGGGGGCGTCGGCTAATGAAAAACTGTTTTTT. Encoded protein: CASSYLQGASANEKLFF.

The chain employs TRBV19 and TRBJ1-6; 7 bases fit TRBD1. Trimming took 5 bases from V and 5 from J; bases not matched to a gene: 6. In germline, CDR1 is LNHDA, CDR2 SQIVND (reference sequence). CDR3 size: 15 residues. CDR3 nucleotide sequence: TGTGCCAGTAGTCACCTCGGGACAGATAATTCACCCCTCCACTTT. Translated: CASSHLGTDNSPLHF.

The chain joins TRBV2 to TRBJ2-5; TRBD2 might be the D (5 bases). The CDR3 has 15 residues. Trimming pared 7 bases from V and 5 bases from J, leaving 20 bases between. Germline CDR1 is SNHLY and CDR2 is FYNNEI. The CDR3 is CASTTLPGRRETQYF. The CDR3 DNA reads TGTGCCAGCACCACCTTACCGGGAAGGCGGGAGACCCAGTACTTC.

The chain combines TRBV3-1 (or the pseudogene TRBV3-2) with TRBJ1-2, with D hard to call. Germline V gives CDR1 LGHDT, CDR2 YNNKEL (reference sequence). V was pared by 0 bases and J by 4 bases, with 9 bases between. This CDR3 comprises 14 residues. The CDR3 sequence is CASSQESPVYGYTF. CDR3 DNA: TGTGCCAGCAGCCAAGAGAGCCCGGTCTATGGCTACACCTTC.

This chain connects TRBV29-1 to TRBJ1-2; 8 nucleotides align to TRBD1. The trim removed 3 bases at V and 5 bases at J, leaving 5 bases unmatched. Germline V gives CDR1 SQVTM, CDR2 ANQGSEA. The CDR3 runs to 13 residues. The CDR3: CSVDSRGRYGYTF. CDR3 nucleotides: TGCAGCGTTGATAGCAGGGGGCGTTATGGCTACACCTTC.

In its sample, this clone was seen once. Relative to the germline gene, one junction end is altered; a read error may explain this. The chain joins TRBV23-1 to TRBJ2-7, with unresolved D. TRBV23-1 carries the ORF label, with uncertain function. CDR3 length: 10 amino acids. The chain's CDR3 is CASSQSGRGF. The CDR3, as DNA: TGCGCCAGCAGTCAATCAGGCAGAGGCTTC.

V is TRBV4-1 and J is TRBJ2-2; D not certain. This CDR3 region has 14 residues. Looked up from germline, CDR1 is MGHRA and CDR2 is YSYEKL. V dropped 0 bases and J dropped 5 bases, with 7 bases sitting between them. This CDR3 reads CASSQDMATGELFF. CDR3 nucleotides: TGCGCCAGCAGCCAAGATATGGCTACCGGGGAGCTGTTTTTT.

The CDR3: CASSAGQGGSYEQYF. CDR3 coding DNA: TGTGCCAGCAGTGCTGGACAGGGAGGCTCCTACGAGCAGTACTTC. This chain joins TRBV28 and TRBJ2-7; 8 nucleotides agree with TRBD1. There are 15 residues in the CDR3. The ends lost 5 bases at V and 0 bases at J; junction bases unmatched: 6. CDR1 is MDHEN and CDR2 is SYDVKM in the germline V gene.

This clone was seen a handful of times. CDR3 sequence (DNA): TGTGCCAGCAGTTTGGGTCTAGCAAGAGAGACCCAGTACTTC. It encodes CASSLGLARETQYF. The rearrangement joins TRBV27 to TRBJ2-5; TRBD2 might be the D (5 bases). Germline CDR1 is MNHEY and CDR2 is SMNVEV (reference sequence). The CDR3 extends over 14 amino acids. Trimming pared 3 bases from V and 4 bases from J, leaving 12 bases between.

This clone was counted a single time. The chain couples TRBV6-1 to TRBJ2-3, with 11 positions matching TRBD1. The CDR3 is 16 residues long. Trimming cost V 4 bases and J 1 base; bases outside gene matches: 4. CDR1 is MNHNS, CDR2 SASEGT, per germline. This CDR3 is CASSARTGGGTDTQYF. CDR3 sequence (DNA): TGTGCCAGCAGTGCCAGGACAGGGGGCGGCACAGATACGCAGTATTTT.